The sequence of this T cell receptor (beta chain) was determined in a study of monozygotic twins with inflammatory bowel disease. Total RNA input per TCR library was 3500 ng. Each UMI harboured a 6-nucleotide sample barcode and was appended via template switching. TCRdb reworked the 5' RACE reads into one entry per CDR3 protein, no DNA. The sample totals 300,000 to 400,000 distinct CDR3 sequences. This CDR3 contains 12 residues. Each donor had 2.5 to 3 ml of blood drawn. The TCR comes from a human donor with ulcerative colitis or Crohn's disease, or a healthy co-twin of an affected twin (not recorded which). Sequencing was done on a sample of blood. The chain joins TRBV12-3 or TRBV12-4 to TRBJ2-4; TCRdb's D call of TRBD1 is untestable without DNA. The CDR3 sequence is CASRQQGNIQYF.